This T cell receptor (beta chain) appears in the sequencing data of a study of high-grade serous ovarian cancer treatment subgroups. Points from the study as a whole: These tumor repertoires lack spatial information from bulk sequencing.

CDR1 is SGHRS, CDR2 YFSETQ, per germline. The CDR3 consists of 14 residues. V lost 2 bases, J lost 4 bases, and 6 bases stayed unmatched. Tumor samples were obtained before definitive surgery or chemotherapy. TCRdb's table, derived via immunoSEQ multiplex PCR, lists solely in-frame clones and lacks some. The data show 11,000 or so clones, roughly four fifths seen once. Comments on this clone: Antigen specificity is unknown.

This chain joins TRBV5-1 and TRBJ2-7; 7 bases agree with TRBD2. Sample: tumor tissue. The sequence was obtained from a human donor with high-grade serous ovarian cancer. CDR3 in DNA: TGCGCCAGCAGCTTCAGCGGGGACCTTTACGAGCAGTACTTC. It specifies CASSFSGDLYEQYF.